These 21 T cell receptor beta chains were sequenced from one sample in a study of CD8 T cells in Susac syndrome. An input of about 0.5 to 1 ug of RNA was subjected to reverse transcription using random hexamers. TCRdb re-called the immunoSEQ multiplex PCR reads through MiXCR, storing one row per CDR3 protein. Seen here are 230,000 or so distinct CDR3 sequences, roughly 96% observed once, and the top ten hold roughly 0.1%. Sequences were obtained from CD4+ T cells from PBMCs. The origin of the receptors is a human donor with multiple sclerosis.

This rearrangement joins TRBV15 to TRBJ1-2; D is ambiguous. Between the trimmed V and J ends, which lost 1 base and 4 bases, there was a span of 13 bases. Germline CDR1 LNHNV, CDR2 YYDKDF (reference sequence). The CDR3 consists of 15 residues. CDR3 sequence (DNA): TGTGCCACCAGCAGAGGGCGAGGGCGGAGCTATGGCTACACCTTC. This sequence encodes CATSRGRGRSYGYTF.

The V gene is TRBV30, the J gene TRBJ1-5, with D possibly matching TRBD1 (5 bases). Germline V gene data show CDR1 as GTSNPN and CDR2 as SVGIG (reference sequence). Trimming shortened V by 5 bases and J by 1 base, and 6 bases separated the two germline ends. The CDR3 is made up of 12 amino acids. The chain's CDR3 is CAWGDSNQPQHF. As DNA, the CDR3 is TGTGCCTGGGGGGACAGCAATCAGCCCCAGCATTTT.

The genes are TRBV29-1 and TRBJ2-3, with 12 bases identical to TRBD2. Per germline, CDR1 SQVTM and CDR2 ANQGSEA. Losses at the gene ends were 5 bases for V and 9 bases for J; bases not matched to a gene: 3. CDR3 length: 12 residues. The CDR3 region has the DNA TGCAGCGTTAAGACTAGCGGGGGAACGCAGTATTTT. Translating it yields CSVKTSGGTQYF.

The chain is built from TRBV2 and TRBJ2-3; TRBD2 is a possible D gene (6 bases). CDR3 length: 15 amino acids. CDR1 is SNHLY and CDR2 is FYNNEI in the germline V gene. The V end lost 11 bases, the J end lost 1 base, and 19 bases lay between the germline ends. The CDR3 region is CARQGSSGGTDTQYF. Written as DNA, the CDR3 is TGTGCCCGACAAGGAAGTAGCGGAGGCACAGATACGCAGTATTTT.

The chain uses TRBV5-1 and TRBJ2-1; D call uncertain. The CDR3 extends over 14 amino acids. Germline loops: CDR1 SGHRS, CDR2 YFSETQ. Trimming shortened V by 0 bases and J by 9 bases, and 13 bases separated the two germline ends. The CDR3 loop is CASSLEALRGEQFF. In DNA form, the CDR3 reads TGCGCCAGCAGCTTGGAAGCTTTGCGTGGTGAGCAGTTCTTC.

This chain connects TRBV27 to TRBJ2-7, with TRBD1 matching over 10 bases. The CDR3 is 14 amino acids. Germline CDR1 MNHEY, CDR2 SMNVEV (reference sequence). V shed 6 bases, J shed 4 bases, and the junction held 6 bases outside the gene matches. CDR3: CASRGRQGAYEQYF. CDR3 DNA sequence: TGTGCCAGCAGAGGAAGACAGGGGGCATACGAGCAGTACTTC.

The chain combines TRBV12-3 or TRBV12-4 with TRBJ2-7, with TRBD2 matching 13 bases. This CDR3 has 17 amino acids. With 0 bases clipped from V and 2 bases from J, the junction kept 4 bases outside the gene matches. The CDR3 DNA follows: TGTGCCAGCAGTTTAGCGGGACTAGCGGGGAATACCTACGAGCAGTACTTC. The encoded protein is CASSLAGLAGNTYEQYF.

V is TRBV6-6 and J is TRBJ1-2; no clear D gene. Looked up from germline, CDR1 is MNHNY and CDR2 is SVGAGI (reference sequence). Trimming shortened V by 7 bases and J by 1 base, and 13 bases separated the two germline ends. The CDR3 loop spans 14 amino acids. This chain's CDR3 is CASTIGLLNYGYTF. The CDR3 DNA is TGTGCCAGCACCATTGGACTGCTTAACTATGGCTACACCTTC.

There are a few counts of this clonotype. The chain combines TRBV6-5 with TRBJ2-3; D might be TRBD2 (5 bases). This CDR3 contains 15 residues. Germline CDR1 and CDR2: MNHEY and SVGAGI. Trimming stripped 5 bases from V and 0 bases from J, with 12 bases between. In nucleotides, the CDR3 is TGTGCCAGCAGTCCGCGGGCTCCTAGCACAGATACGCAGTATTTT. This codes for CASSPRAPSTDTQYF.

The chain recombines TRBV2 with TRBJ2-2; TRBD2 aligns across 12 bases. The J segment lost 7 bases and the V segment lost 6 bases, leaving 6 bases of the junction unmatched. Germline loops: CDR1 SNHLY, CDR2 FYNNEI. The CDR3 contains 15 residues. The CDR3 protein is CASRALAGGLGELFF. The CDR3 DNA follows: TGTGCCAGCAGAGCGCTAGCGGGGGGGCTCGGGGAGCTGTTTTTT.

CDR3 in amino acids: CASSRTQGAHQPQHF. As DNA, the CDR3 is TGTGCCAGCAGCCGAACCCAGGGGGCGCATCAGCCCCAGCATTTT. This rearrangement joins TRBV7-2 to TRBJ1-5; 8 nucleotides match TRBD1. The CDR3 length is 15 residues. The V segment lost 5 bases and the J segment 5 bases; nucleotides outside the gene matches: 8. CDR1 and CDR2 from the germline V gene are SGHTA and FQGNSA.

The chain combines TRBV4-1 with TRBJ2-7; D not certain. CDR3 length: 14 amino acids. The germline V gene has CDR1 MGHRA and CDR2 YSYEKL. V was cut by 8 bases and J by 0 bases, with 14 bases left in between. DNA for the CDR3: TGCGCCAGCGCTTCCGGGCCCACCTCCTACGAGCAGTACTTC. Its translation: CASASGPTSYEQYF.

This clonotype was recorded once. This sequence joins TRBV5-1 and TRBJ2-1; 9 bases map to TRBD1. The CDR3 totals 13 residues. The V gene end was trimmed by 1 base and the J gene end by 8 bases; junction bases not matched to a gene: 1. Germline CDR1 SGHRS, CDR2 YFSETQ. CDR3 in amino acids: CASSLYRGHEQFF. DNA for the CDR3: TGCGCCAGCAGCTTGTACAGGGGGCATGAGCAGTTCTTC.

The V call is TRBV29-1, the J call TRBJ2-5; 10 nucleotides align to TRBD2. This CDR3 spans 15 amino acids. V was clipped by 4 bases and J by 5 bases; unmatched bases: 10. CDR1 and CDR2 from the germline V gene are SQVTM and ANQGSEA. In nucleotides, the CDR3 is TGCAGCGTTGGACGAGGGGCTAGCGGGAGCGAGACCCAGTACTTC. Its translation is CSVGRGASGSETQYF.

This clonotype came up a few times. The V and J genes are TRBV18 and TRBJ2-6; D is uncertain. V was pared by 3 bases and J by 0 bases, with 3 bases between. The CDR3 consists of 14 residues. Per the germline V gene, CDR1 is KGHSH and CDR2 is LQKENI. The CDR3 region is CASSPLSGANVLTF. CDR3 DNA: TGTGCCAGCTCACCGCTCTCTGGGGCCAACGTCCTGACTTTC.

V is TRBV7-8 and J is TRBJ2-7, with unresolved D. The V gene lost 4 bases and the J gene lost 7 bases, with 8 bases spanning the gap. CDR3 length: 11 residues. Per the germline V gene, CDR1 is SGHVS and CDR2 is FQNEAQ. The CDR3: CASSSQWEQYF. CDR3 bases: TGTGCCAGCAGCTCACAATGGGAGCAGTACTTC.

The chain is built from TRBV2 and TRBJ2-1, with a weak D call TRBD2 (6 bases). The CDR3 spans 15 residues. CDR1 SNHLY and CDR2 FYNNEI come from the germline V gene. V shed 7 bases and J shed 6 bases, with 19 bases lying between them. CDR3 nucleotide sequence: TGTGCCAGCACCGAGACCGGTGGGACTGCCAATGAGCAGTTCTTC. Amino acids: CASTETGGTANEQFF.

This rearrangement joins TRBV5-1 to TRBJ2-1; no definite D call. V was shortened by 2 bases and J by 6 bases, with 6 bases between the two germline ends. Germline assignment: CDR1 SGHRS and CDR2 YFSETQ. The CDR3 is made up of 12 amino acids. For the CDR3, the DNA is TGCGCCAGCAGCTTCCAACCCAATGAGCAGTTCTTC. Its translation: CASSFQPNEQFF.

This sequence joins TRBV7-9 and TRBJ2-6; D is possibly TRBD2 (5 bases). Germline V CDR1 and CDR2: SEHNR, FQNEAQ (reference sequence). The CDR3 has 15 amino acids. Trimming removed 5 bases at V and 2 bases at J, with 10 bases between. The CDR3 protein is CASSPTSAGANVLTF. CDR3 DNA: TGTGCCAGCAGCCCTACTAGTGCTGGGGCCAACGTCCTGACTTTC.

This chain uses TRBV3-1 with TRBJ1-5; D unclear. CDR3 length: 14 amino acids. CDR1 is LGHDT and CDR2 is YNNKEL in the germline V gene (reference sequence). The germline V and J ends were trimmed by 1 base and 0 bases, with 4 bases remaining between them. The CDR3 region is CASSQGGSNQPQHF. The CDR3 bases are TGTGCCAGCAGCCAAGGGGGTAGCAATCAGCCCCAGCATTTT.

The rearrangement links TRBV7-9 to TRBJ2-1; 9 bases match TRBD1. The CDR3 runs 15 residues. V trimming: 10 bases; J trimming: 6 bases; junction bases outside the gene matches: 13. Germline V CDR1 and CDR2: SEHNR, FQNEAQ (reference sequence). This CDR3 reads CATEHRGHEANEQFF. DNA for the CDR3: TGTGCCACCGAACACAGGGGGCATGAGGCCAATGAGCAGTTCTTC.